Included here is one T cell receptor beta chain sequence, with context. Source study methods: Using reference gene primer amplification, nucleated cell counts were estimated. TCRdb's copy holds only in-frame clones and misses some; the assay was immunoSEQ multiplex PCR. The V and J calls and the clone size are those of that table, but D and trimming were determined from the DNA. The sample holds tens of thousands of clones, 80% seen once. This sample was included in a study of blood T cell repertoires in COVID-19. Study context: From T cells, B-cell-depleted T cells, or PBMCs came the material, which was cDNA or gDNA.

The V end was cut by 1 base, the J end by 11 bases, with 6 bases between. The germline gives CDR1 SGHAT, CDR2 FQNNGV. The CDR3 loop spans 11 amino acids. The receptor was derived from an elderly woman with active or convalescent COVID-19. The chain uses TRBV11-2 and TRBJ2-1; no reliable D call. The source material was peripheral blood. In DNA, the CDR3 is TGTGCCAGCAGCTTAGGGCCCCAGCAGTTCTTC. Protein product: CASSLGPQQFF.